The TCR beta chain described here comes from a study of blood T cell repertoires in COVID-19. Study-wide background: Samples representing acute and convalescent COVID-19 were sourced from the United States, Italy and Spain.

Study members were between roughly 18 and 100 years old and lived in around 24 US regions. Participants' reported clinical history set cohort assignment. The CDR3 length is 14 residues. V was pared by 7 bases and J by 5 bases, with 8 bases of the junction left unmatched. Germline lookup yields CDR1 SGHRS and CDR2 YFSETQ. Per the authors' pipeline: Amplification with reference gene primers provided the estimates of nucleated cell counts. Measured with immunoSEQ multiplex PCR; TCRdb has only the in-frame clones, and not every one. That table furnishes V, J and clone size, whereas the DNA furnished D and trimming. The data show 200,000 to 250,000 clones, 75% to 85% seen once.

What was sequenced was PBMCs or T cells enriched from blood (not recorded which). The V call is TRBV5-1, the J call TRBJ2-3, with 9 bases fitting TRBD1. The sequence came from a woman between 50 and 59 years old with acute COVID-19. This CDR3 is CASAGGQGLDTQYF. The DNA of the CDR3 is TGCGCCAGCGCCGGTGGACAGGGGTTAGATACGCAGTATTTT.